Below are 6 T cell receptor beta chains sequenced from a single sample in a study of Ad26.COV2.S vaccination and SARS-CoV-2 variants. Treatment indicated: some 20 received Ad26.COV2.S at low or high dose, single or two shots; 5 received placebo; per-sample allocation not given. Day 63 after the first vaccine or placebo injection was the time point for sampling. Clones were read by immunoSEQ multiplex PCR, and TCRdb kept only the in-frame ones, dropping some. The data hold hundreds of thousands of clones, with more than 70% observed a single time. The sample was peripheral blood, taken in a trial of Ad26.COV2.S vaccine versus placebo. Source of these receptors: a person between 18 and 59 years old who received the Ad26.COV2.S COVID-19 vaccine or a placebo.

The chain links TRBV6-1 to TRBJ1-5; D is unclear. Per germline, CDR1 MNHNS and CDR2 SASEGT. The CDR3 consists of 13 residues. V was clipped by 1 base and J by 7 bases, with 8 bases between them. The chain's CDR3 is CASSEGGNQPQHF. The DNA for the CDR3 is TGTGCCAGCAGTGAAGGCGGGAACCAGCCCCAGCATTTT.

The chain combines TRBV7-3 with TRBJ2-3, with 7 positions matching TRBD1. CDR1 is SGHTA, CDR2 FQGTGA, per germline. The CDR3 consists of 17 residues. With 4 bases clipped from V and 0 bases from J, the junction kept 10 bases outside the gene matches. The chain's CDR3 is CASSSRPGTASTDTQYF. The CDR3 nucleotides read TGTGCCAGCAGCTCCCGTCCGGGGACAGCTAGCACAGATACGCAGTATTTT.

The rearrangement links TRBV7-9 to TRBJ2-3; TRBD2 agrees at 11 bases. With 8 bases clipped from V and 6 bases from J, the junction kept 13 bases outside the gene matches. CDR1 is SEHNR and CDR2 is FQNEAQ in the germline V gene (reference sequence). The CDR3 is 16 residues long. In DNA form, the CDR3 reads TGTGCCAGCGATGGAGCGGTAGCGGGAGGGCTTGATACGCAGTATTTT. Translation: CASDGAVAGGLDTQYF. Full variable domain (rest looked up from reference TRBV7-9 and TRBJ2-3): DTGVSQNPRHKITKRGQNVTFRCDPISEHNRLYWYRQTLGQGPEFLTYFQNEAQLEKSRLLSDRFSAERPKGSFSTLEIQRTEQGDSAMYLCASDGAVAGGLDTQYFGPGTRLTVL.

The J gene is TRBJ1-1, the V gene TRBV18; the D is unclear. CDR3 length: 13 residues. The V gene lost 6 bases and the J gene lost 2 bases, with 10 bases spanning the gap. From germline, CDR1 is KGHSH and CDR2 LQKENI. In DNA form, the CDR3 reads TGTGCCAGCTCTGAGGTAGGCAACACTGAAGCTTTCTTT. Its translation: CASSEVGNTEAFF.

The chain has TRBV19 and TRBJ2-1; TRBD2 agrees at 8 bases. CDR3 length: 17 amino acids. After removal of 3 bases from V and 8 bases from J, the junction contained 15 bases not matched to a gene. Germline loops: CDR1 LNHDA, CDR2 SQIVND (reference sequence). CDR3 nucleotides: TGTGCCAGTAGTATGGGCATTGCGGGACTAGTGGAAGATGAGCAGTTCTTC. Translated, it gives CASSMGIAGLVEDEQFF.

The V and J genes are TRBV5-1 and TRBJ2-1; 9 nucleotides agree with TRBD2. Per the germline V gene, CDR1 is SGHRS and CDR2 is YFSETQ. Trimming cost V 2 bases and J 5 bases; bases outside gene matches: 5. The CDR3 is 15 residues long. CDR3 DNA sequence: TGCGCCAGCAGCTTACCGGGACTAGCCCACAATGAGCAGTTCTTC. Its protein product is CASSLPGLAHNEQFF. The whole variable domain, filled in from reference TRBV5-1 and TRBJ2-1, reads KAGVTQTPRYLIKTRGQQVTLSCSPISGHRSVSWYQQTPGQGLQFLFEYFSETQRNKGNFPGRFSGRQFSNSRSEMNVSTLELGDSALYLCASSLPGLAHNEQFFGPGTRLTVL.